The 10 T cell receptor beta chains presented below share a single source sample, sequenced in a study of blood T cell repertoires in COVID-19 (dated by TCRdb to the early 2020s). Receptor libraries were prepared by the immunoSEQ multiplex PCR assay. TCRdb carries this immuneACCESS record with in-frame sequences only. Its versions omit some clonotypes, under half of them owing to an unresolved V gene in the studies checked, with the rest unexplained. This sample comprises around 130,000 clones, 86% of them detected only once. Under 2.5% of the sample is taken by the ten largest. The sequenced sample was PBMCs or T cells enriched from blood (not recorded which). The origin of the receptors is a woman between 50 and 59 years old who had recovered from COVID-19.

This sequence joins TRBV2 and TRBJ1-1, with a tentative D call TRBD1 (5 bases). The germline V gene encodes CDR1 SNHLY and CDR2 FYNNEI. V dropped 0 bases and J dropped 4 bases, with 12 bases sitting between them. CDR3 size: 15 residues. The CDR3, as DNA: TGTGCCAGCAGTGAAGCGCTTCAGGGCACCACTGAAGCTTTCTTT. Translated: CASSEALQGTTEAFF.

The chain combines TRBV7-3 with TRBJ2-2; 8 positions match TRBD1. The CDR3 is 13 residues long. Looked up from germline, CDR1 is SGHTA and CDR2 is FQGTGA. V shed 6 bases and J 6 bases; nucleotides not matched to a gene: 3. CDR3 sequence reads: CASRVQGAGELFF. CDR3 coding DNA: TGTGCCAGCAGGGTACAGGGGGCCGGGGAGCTGTTTTTT.

V and J are TRBV11-2 and TRBJ1-1; D gene uncertain. This CDR3 is built from 14 residues. Germline loops: CDR1 SGHAT, CDR2 FQNNGV. Trimming shortened V by 1 base and J by 4 bases, and 10 bases separated the two germline ends. The CDR3 DNA reads TGTGCCAGCAGCTTAGGGAGGTTGACCACTGAAGCTTTCTTT. Its protein is CASSLGRLTTEAFF.

The rearrangement uses TRBV6-6 and TRBJ2-7, with 8 bases identical to TRBD1. The CDR3 contains 16 residues. V lost 0 bases and J lost 2; bases outside the gene matches: 6. The germline gives CDR1 MNHNY, CDR2 SVGAGI (reference sequence). CDR3 amino acids: CASSYSGQGRTYEQYF. In nucleotides, the CDR3 is TGTGCCAGCAGTTACTCCGGACAGGGACGAACCTACGAGCAGTACTTC.

In its sample, this clone was seen once. The rearrangement uses TRBV6-5 and TRBJ2-7, with D maybe TRBD1 (5 bases). From germline, CDR1 is MNHEY and CDR2 SVGAGI. The ends were cut back, 2 bases at V and 0 bases at J, with 8 bases in the middle. This CDR3 has 14 residues. This CDR3 reads CASSYAQGSYEQYF. CDR3 sequence (DNA): TGTGCCAGCAGTTACGCGCAGGGCTCCTACGAGCAGTACTTC.

The chain has TRBV19 and TRBJ1-5; D is possibly TRBD1 (5 bases). CDR3 size: 14 residues. With 9 bases removed from V and 6 bases from J, the gap between germline ends came to 18 bases. The germline V gene has CDR1 LNHDA and CDR2 SQIVND (reference sequence). CDR3 coding DNA: TGTGCCAGCCTGCCACGCGGGACTCTTCAGCCCCAGCATTTT. Protein product: CASLPRGTLQPQHF.

V usage is TRBV5-6 and J usage is TRBJ1-2, with D perhaps matching TRBD1 (5 bases). Germline-derived CDR1 and CDR2 are SGHDT and YYEEEE. This CDR3 spans 16 amino acids. The V gene lost 1 base and the J gene lost 3 bases, with 16 bases spanning the gap. The CDR3 region is CASSLRWGSSDYGYTF. CDR3 sequence (DNA): TGTGCCAGCAGCTTGAGGTGGGGCTCTTCGGACTATGGCTACACCTTC.

This rearrangement joins TRBV7-2 to TRBJ1-2; TRBD1 matches at 7 bases. Germline loops: CDR1 SGHTA, CDR2 FQGNSA. With 4 bases clipped from V and 7 bases from J, the junction kept 12 bases outside the gene matches. This CDR3 region has 15 residues. The CDR3 nucleotides are TGTGCCAGCAGCTCGGGACAGTCCCTCGCAGGTGGCTACACCTTC. It codes for CASSSGQSLAGGYTF.

The chain carries TRBV4-3 and TRBJ1-1; 7 bases match TRBD1. Germline V gene lookup returns CDR1 LGHNA and CDR2 YSLEER. After removal of 4 bases from V and 4 bases from J, the junction contained 6 bases not matched to a gene. The CDR3 consists of 14 residues. The chain's CDR3 is CASSPGTDSTEAFF. CDR3 nucleotide sequence: TGCGCCAGCAGCCCAGGGACAGATAGCACTGAAGCTTTCTTT.

J is TRBJ2-2 and V is TRBV21-1; the table's TRBD1 call for D was not verified on the DNA. TRBV21-1 is a pseudogene segment. The length of the CDR3 is 16 residues. The CDR3, as DNA: TGTGCCAGGATGACAGGGGGCCCTACGAACACCGGGGAGCTGTTTTTT. Its translation is CARMTGGPTNTGELFF.